There are many counts of the clone carrying this T cell receptor (beta chain). MiXCR was run by TCRdb on the 5' RACE reads, yielding one entry per CDR3 protein. This table holds about 50,000 distinct CDR3 sequences, 15% to 20% found once. This record comes from a study of neurological immune-mediated disorders. Deletions cut 3 bases from V and 4 bases from J, with 7 bases between. CDR3 length: 13 amino acids. Germline lookup yields CDR1 SGHTA and CDR2 FQGNSA. The chain combines TRBV7-2 with TRBJ2-1; D may correspond to TRBD1 or TRBD2 (5 bases each). The specimen was PBMCs. The clonotype was recovered from a man in his sixties in good health. CDR3 DNA: TGTGCCAGCAGCTTGGGACGTTACAATGAGCAGTTCTTC. Residues: CASSLGRYNEQFF. Supplemented by reference TRBV7-2 and TRBJ2-1, the full variable domain reads GAGVSQSPSNKVTEKGKDVELRCDPISGHTALYWYRQSLGQGLEFLIYFQGNSAPDKSGLPSDRFSAERTGGSVSTLTIQRTQQEDSAVYLCASSLGRYNEQFFGPGTRLTVL.